A selection of T cell receptor beta chains follows, all from one sample in a study of T-cell reconstitution after alpha-beta-depleted transplantation in children. TCRdb re-called the PCR reads with MiXCR, one entry per CDR3 protein. This table holds about 130,000 distinct CDR3 sequences, about 9.5% found once. The sample consisted of PBMCs, mostly from graft donor cells, taken 180 days after TCRalphabeta/CD19-depleted stem cell transplant. These receptors originate from a girl younger than two who had a stem cell transplant for combined immunodeficiency, so the T cells may come from the graft donor. Each CDR3 is given without its conserved first and last residue. D genes are given only for firm matches.

j_gene: TRBJ2-7; d_gene: -; v_gene: TRBV7-9; CDR3aa: ASSPGQTGAYEQY
j_gene: TRBJ2-1; d_gene: TRBD1; v_gene: TRBV10-3; CDR3aa: AISDRTGSNNEQF
j_gene: TRBJ2-5; d_gene: -; v_gene: TRBV7-6; CDR3aa: ASSLVGALPTQY
j_gene: TRBJ2-7; d_gene: TRBD1; v_gene: TRBV20-1; CDR3aa: SARDGDRSSYEQY
j_gene: TRBJ2-1; d_gene: -; v_gene: TRBV4-3; CDR3aa: ASSHELANEQF
j_gene: TRBJ1-2; d_gene: -; v_gene: TRBV20-1; CDR3aa: SASGRTVLYYGYT
j_gene: TRBJ2-3; d_gene: -; v_gene: TRBV12-3/TRBV12-4; CDR3aa: ASSPLGVGTDTQY
j_gene: TRBJ1-6; d_gene: -; v_gene: TRBV6-1; CDR3aa: ASSAQGVYNSPLH
j_gene: TRBJ2-2; d_gene: TRBD2; v_gene: TRBV20-1; CDR3aa: SASTSGNTGELF
j_gene: TRBJ2-1; d_gene: -; v_gene: TRBV7-2; CDR3aa: ASSSAGVWDSSYNEQF
j_gene: TRBJ1-6; d_gene: TRBD1; v_gene: TRBV20-1; CDR3aa: SARGQGSSPLH
j_gene: TRBJ2-7; d_gene: TRBD1; v_gene: TRBV20-1; CDR3aa: SARDGGGGQGPAEQY
j_gene: TRBJ2-7; d_gene: -; v_gene: TRBV24-1; CDR3aa: ATSRGSSYEQY
j_gene: TRBJ2-3; d_gene: -; v_gene: TRBV5-1; CDR3aa: ASSFRGVAVLDTQY
j_gene: TRBJ2-1; d_gene: TRBD2; v_gene: TRBV5-1; CDR3aa: ASSSLTSGPYNEQF
j_gene: TRBJ1-1; d_gene: -; v_gene: TRBV20-1; CDR3aa: SENSPGGEAF
j_gene: TRBJ2-7; d_gene: -; v_gene: TRBV6-2/TRBV6-3; CDR3aa: ASSYRGSVWEQY
j_gene: TRBJ2-5; d_gene: -; v_gene: TRBV29-1; CDR3aa: SVGWYQETQY
j_gene: TRBJ2-2; d_gene: TRBD1; v_gene: TRBV5-1; CDR3aa: ASSLQGLRSGELF
j_gene: TRBJ2-7; d_gene: TRBD1; v_gene: TRBV7-8; CDR3aa: ASSLDTGTGAYEQY
j_gene: TRBJ2-7; d_gene: TRBD1; v_gene: TRBV30; CDR3aa: AWSVRQGGKGDEQY
j_gene: TRBJ2-7; d_gene: TRBD1; v_gene: TRBV29-1; CDR3aa: SAIRDSSYEQY
j_gene: TRBJ2-5; d_gene: -; v_gene: TRBV5-5; CDR3aa: ASSSQDNHQETQY
j_gene: TRBJ2-7; d_gene: -; v_gene: TRBV29-1; CDR3aa: SVEDRSGPLYEQY
j_gene: TRBJ2-6; d_gene: TRBD2; v_gene: TRBV28; CDR3aa: ASSLTAGGWGANVLT
j_gene: TRBJ2-5; d_gene: TRBD2; v_gene: TRBV7-2; CDR3aa: ASSLAGGPGQETQY
j_gene: TRBJ1-1; d_gene: -; v_gene: TRBV18; CDR3aa: ASSPLFLGDTEAF
j_gene: TRBJ1-2; d_gene: TRBD1; v_gene: TRBV18; CDR3aa: ASSPDRGLYGYT
j_gene: TRBJ2-1; d_gene: TRBD1; v_gene: TRBV23-1; CDR3aa: ASTDRGVFEQF
j_gene: TRBJ2-7; d_gene: -; v_gene: TRBV10-3; CDR3aa: AIVDSTYEQY
j_gene: TRBJ2-2; d_gene: TRBD1; v_gene: TRBV25-1; CDR3aa: ASSRRQGPGELF
j_gene: TRBJ2-7; d_gene: TRBD2; v_gene: TRBV5-1; CDR3aa: ASSPSGREYEQY
j_gene: TRBJ2-2; d_gene: -; v_gene: TRBV6-2/TRBV6-3; CDR3aa: ASSKGLAPGAGELF
j_gene: TRBJ2-1; d_gene: TRBD1; v_gene: TRBV5-1; CDR3aa: ASSLHRGHSYNEQF
j_gene: TRBJ2-1; d_gene: -; v_gene: TRBV20-1; CDR3aa: SARRQSSSYNEQF
j_gene: TRBJ2-2; d_gene: TRBD1; v_gene: TRBV10-3; CDR3aa: AINLQGDAGTGELF
j_gene: TRBJ2-5; d_gene: -; v_gene: TRBV10-3; CDR3aa: ATRQGGTETQY
j_gene: TRBJ2-5; d_gene: -; v_gene: TRBV20-1; CDR3aa: SATRAETQY
j_gene: TRBJ2-2; d_gene: -; v_gene: TRBV11-2; CDR3aa: ASEQNTGELF
j_gene: TRBJ2-1; d_gene: TRBD2; v_gene: TRBV27; CDR3aa: ASSFLAGLYNEQF
j_gene: TRBJ2-3; d_gene: -; v_gene: TRBV20-1; CDR3aa: SASSRVTDTQY
j_gene: TRBJ2-2; d_gene: -; v_gene: TRBV18; CDR3aa: ASSPGLTGELF
j_gene: TRBJ2-2; d_gene: TRBD2; v_gene: TRBV27; CDR3aa: ASSLLAGVNTGELF
j_gene: TRBJ2-7; d_gene: -; v_gene: TRBV12-3/TRBV12-4; CDR3aa: ASSSPERVEQY
j_gene: TRBJ2-7; d_gene: TRBD1; v_gene: TRBV5-1; CDR3aa: ACPDRGTYEQY
j_gene: TRBJ2-3; d_gene: -; v_gene: TRBV18; CDR3aa: ASSPAGLPTDTQY
j_gene: TRBJ1-2; d_gene: -; v_gene: TRBV5-1; CDR3aa: ASSLGGVARGYP
j_gene: TRBJ2-1; d_gene: TRBD2; v_gene: TRBV27; CDR3aa: ASSFGTRWNNEQF
j_gene: TRBJ2-2; d_gene: -; v_gene: TRBV12-3/TRBV12-4; CDR3aa: ASSSTGYTGELF
j_gene: TRBJ1-4; d_gene: -; v_gene: TRBV29-1; CDR3aa: SVVGGQWEKLF
j_gene: TRBJ2-1; d_gene: TRBD2; v_gene: TRBV27; CDR3aa: SSSRYLAGARRDNEQF
j_gene: TRBJ2-7; d_gene: -; v_gene: TRBV2; CDR3aa: ASRASGRIEQY
j_gene: TRBJ2-1; d_gene: TRBD2; v_gene: TRBV2; CDR3aa: ASSGTSGGWDEQF
j_gene: TRBJ2-7; d_gene: TRBD2; v_gene: TRBV7-8; CDR3aa: ASSLAGGRVSYEQY
j_gene: TRBJ2-5; d_gene: TRBD1; v_gene: TRBV18; CDR3aa: ASSPRRDSQETQY
j_gene: TRBJ1-2; d_gene: -; v_gene: TRBV18; CDR3aa: ASSPLNRHYGYT
j_gene: TRBJ1-6; d_gene: -; v_gene: TRBV11-2; CDR3aa: ASSRDLYNSPLH
j_gene: TRBJ2-7; d_gene: TRBD1; v_gene: TRBV12-3/TRBV12-4; CDR3aa: ASSFIRQGSYEQY
j_gene: TRBJ2-7; d_gene: -; v_gene: TRBV6-5; CDR3aa: ASSYSVGGRGSYEQY